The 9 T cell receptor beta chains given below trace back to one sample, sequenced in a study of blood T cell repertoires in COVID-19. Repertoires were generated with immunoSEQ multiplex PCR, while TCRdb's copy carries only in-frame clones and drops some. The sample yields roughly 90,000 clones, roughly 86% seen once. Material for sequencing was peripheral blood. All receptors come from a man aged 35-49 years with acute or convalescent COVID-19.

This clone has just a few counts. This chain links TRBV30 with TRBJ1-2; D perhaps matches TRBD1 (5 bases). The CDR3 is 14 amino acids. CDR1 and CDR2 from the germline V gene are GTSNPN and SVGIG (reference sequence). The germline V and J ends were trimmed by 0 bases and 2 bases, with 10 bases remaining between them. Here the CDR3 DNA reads TGTGCCTGGAGTGTGGACACCAGAAACTATGGCTACACCTTC. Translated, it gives CAWSVDTRNYGYTF.

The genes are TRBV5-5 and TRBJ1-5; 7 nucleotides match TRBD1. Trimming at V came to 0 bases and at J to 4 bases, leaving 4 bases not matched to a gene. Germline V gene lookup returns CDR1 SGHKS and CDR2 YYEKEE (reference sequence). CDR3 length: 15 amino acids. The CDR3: CASSLAVTGNQPQHF. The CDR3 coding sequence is TGTGCCAGCAGCTTGGCCGTGACAGGGAATCAGCCCCAGCATTTT. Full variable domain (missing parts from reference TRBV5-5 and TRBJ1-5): DAGVTQSPTHLIKTRGQQVTLRCSPISGHKSVSWYQQVLGQGPQFIFQYYEKEERGRGNFPDRFSARQFPNYSSELNVNALLLGDSALYLCASSLAVTGNQPQHFGDGTRLSIL.

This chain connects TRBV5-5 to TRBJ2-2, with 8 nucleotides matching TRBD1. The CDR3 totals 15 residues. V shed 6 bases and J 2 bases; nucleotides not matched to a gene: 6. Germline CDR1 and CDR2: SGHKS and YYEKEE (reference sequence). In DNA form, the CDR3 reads TGTGCCAGCAACGACAGGGGCCTCAACACCGGGGAGCTGTTTTTT. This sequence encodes CASNDRGLNTGELFF.

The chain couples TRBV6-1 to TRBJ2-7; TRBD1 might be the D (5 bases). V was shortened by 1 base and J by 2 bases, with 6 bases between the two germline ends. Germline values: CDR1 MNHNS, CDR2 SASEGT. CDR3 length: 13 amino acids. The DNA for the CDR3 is TGTGCCAGCAGTGAAGAGGACACCTACGAGCAGTACTTC. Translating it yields CASSEEDTYEQYF.

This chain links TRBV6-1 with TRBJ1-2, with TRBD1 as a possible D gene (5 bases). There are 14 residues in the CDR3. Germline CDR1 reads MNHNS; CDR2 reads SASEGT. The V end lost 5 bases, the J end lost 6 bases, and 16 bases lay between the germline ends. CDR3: CASSYRGDGDGYTF. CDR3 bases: TGTGCCAGCAGTTATCGGGGGGACGGCGATGGCTACACCTTC.

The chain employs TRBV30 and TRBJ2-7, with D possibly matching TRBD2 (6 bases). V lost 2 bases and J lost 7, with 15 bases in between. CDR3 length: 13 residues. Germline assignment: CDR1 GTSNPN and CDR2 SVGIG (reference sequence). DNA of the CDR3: TGTGCCTGGAGTCAAAATAGCGGTTCTGAGCAGTACTTC. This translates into CAWSQNSGSEQYF.

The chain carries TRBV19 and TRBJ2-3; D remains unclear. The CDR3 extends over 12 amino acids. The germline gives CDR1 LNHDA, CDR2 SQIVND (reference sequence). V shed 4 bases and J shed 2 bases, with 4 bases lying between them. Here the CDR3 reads CASSTHTDTQYF. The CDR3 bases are TGTGCCAGTAGTACCCACACAGATACGCAGTATTTT.

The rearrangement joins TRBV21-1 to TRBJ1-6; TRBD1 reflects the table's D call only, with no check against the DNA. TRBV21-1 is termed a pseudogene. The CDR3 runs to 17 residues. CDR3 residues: CASSKAVRTGENSPLHF. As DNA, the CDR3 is TGTGCCAGCAGCAAAGCAGTTCGGACAGGGGAGAATTCACCCCTCCACTTT.

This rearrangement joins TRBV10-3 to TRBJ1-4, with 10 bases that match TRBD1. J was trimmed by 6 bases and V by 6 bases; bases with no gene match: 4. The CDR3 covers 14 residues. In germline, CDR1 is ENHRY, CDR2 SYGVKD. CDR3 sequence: CAISLTGGDEKLFF. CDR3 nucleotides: TGTGCCATCAGCCTGACAGGGGGCGATGAAAAACTGTTTTTT.